This T cell receptor (beta chain) was sequenced during a study of read filtering for tumor transcriptome and immune sequencing. General study points: Sorted CD138-negative bone marrow cells were not purified T cells.

Molecular barcoded adaptors covering alpha/delta and beta/gamma chains were used on around 400 ng RNA. TCRdb re-called the reads through MiXCR, storing one row per CDR3 protein. The data contain around 38,000 distinct CDR3 sequences, 12% to 15% of them singletons. Trimming cost V 5 bases and J 1 base, with 11 bases left between them. Germline V gene lookup returns CDR1 SQVTM and CDR2 ANQGSEA. The CDR3 is 13 amino acids. Every patient had bone marrow sampled while the disease was active. This clonotype showed up many times. The antigen is not known. This receptor was obtained from a donor at least 40 years old with multiple myeloma. Input material: a population of CD138-negative cells sorted from bone marrow. The chain uses TRBV29-1 and TRBJ1-1, with a possible D match to TRBD1 (5 bases). CDR3 in amino acids: CSVQAGRNTEAFF. The CDR3 nucleotides read TGCAGCGTTCAGGCAGGGAGGAACACTGAAGCTTTCTTT.